This is a list of T cell receptor beta chains from one sample in a study of cytomegalovirus exposure and HLA in healthy donors. Sequencing was performed with immunoSEQ multiplex PCR; in TCRdb, only in-frame clones are kept and a portion is missing. Of 98,000 or so clones listed, about 79% are singletons. The sample consisted of PBMCs. These receptors all come from a man aged 60-69 years in good health and CMV-seropositive. Both conserved end residues are part of each CDR3. The D gene is left open where the match is weak. Some rows have no size entry. The others give once, few or many, or a class for an expanded clone.

>TRBJ2-3|NA|NA|TRBV7-6
CASSAPTGADTQYF
TGTGCCAGCAGCGCCCCGACGGGGGCAGATACGCAGTATTTT
>TRBJ1-3|NA|NA|TRBV28
CASSLRGGGNTIYF
TGTGCCAGCAGTTTAAGGGGAGGTGGAAACACCATATATTTT
>TRBJ2-7|NA|NA|TRBV27
CASSFSQGPYEQYF
TGTGCCAGCAGTTTTTCACAGGGTCCCTACGAGCAGTACTTC
>TRBJ1-6|NA|NA|TRBV6-5
CASNLWGPNSPLHF
TGTGCCAGCAATTTATGGGGGCCTAATTCACCCCTCCACTTT
>TRBJ1-5|TRBD1|NA|TRBV19
CASKTGGGGQPQHF
TGTGCCAGCAAAACAGGGGGAGGGGGTCAGCCCCAGCATTTT
>TRBJ1-2|NA|NA|TRBV9
CASSVTGGYTF
TGTGCCAGCAGCGTAACGGGGGGCTACACCTTC
>TRBJ2-4|TRBD1|NA|TRBV7-9
CASSLSRGRDIQYF
TGTGCCAGCAGCTTATCCAGGGGGCGGGACATTCAGTACTTC
>TRBJ2-3|TRBD1|NA|TRBV7-9
CASSGDSSTDTQYF
TGTGCCAGCAGCGGGGACAGTAGCACAGATACGCAGTATTTT
>TRBJ2-3|NA|NA|TRBV7-2
CASSLGIRDLEDTQYF
TGTGCCAGCAGCTTAGGGATCAGGGATCTAGAGGATACGCAGTATTTT
>TRBJ1-5|TRBD1|NA|TRBV28
CASSWGQSNQPQHF
TGTGCCAGCAGTTGGGGACAGTCCAATCAGCCCCAGCATTTT
>TRBJ1-1|NA|NA|TRBV28
CASTSAGQGVTEAFF
TGTGCCAGCACCTCCGCAGGGCAGGGCGTCACTGAAGCTTTCTTT
>TRBJ2-1|TRBD2|NA|TRBV5-4
CASSLGSGGAYEQFF
TGTGCCAGCAGCTTGGGAAGCGGGGGGGCCTATGAGCAGTTCTTC
>TRBJ2-2|TRBD1|once|TRBV6-6
CASRSSGQGVTGELFF
TGTGCCAGCAGGTCGTCGGGACAGGGGGTAACCGGGGAGCTGTTTTTT
>TRBJ2-3|TRBD1|NA|TRBV6-6
CASSEPGQGGTDTQYF
TGTGCCAGCAGCGAACCAGGACAGGGGGGAACAGATACGCAGTATTTT
>TRBJ2-1|TRBD1|NA|TRBV19
CASSIEDRGIFNEQFF
TGTGCCAGTAGTATTGAGGACAGGGGGATTTTCAATGAGCAGTTCTTC
>TRBJ1-5|NA|NA|TRBV28
CASSWPPNQPQHF
TGTGCCAGCAGTTGGCCACCTAATCAGCCCCAGCATTTT
>TRBJ1-3|TRBD1|NA|TRBV6-5
CASSATGGTGNTIYF
TGTGCCAGCAGTGCCACAGGGGGTACTGGAAACACCATATATTTT
>TRBJ2-5|TRBD1|NA|TRBV18
CASSPKTGGGETQYF
TGTGCCAGCTCACCAAAGACAGGGGGCGGGGAGACCCAGTACTTC
>TRBJ2-5|TRBD2|NA|TRBV19
CASRTSGAGQETQYF
TGTGCCAGTAGGACTAGCGGGGCAGGACAAGAGACCCAGTACTTC
>TRBJ2-7|NA|few|TRBV21-1
CASNSGQGAEQYF
TGTGCCAGCAACTCGGGACAGGGGGCCGAGCAGTACTTC
>TRBJ1-4|TRBD1|few|TRBV6-1
CASSEATGTGAEKLFF
TGTGCCAGCAGTGAAGCGACAGGGACAGGGGCTGAAAAACTGTTTTTT
>TRBJ2-5|TRBD2|NA|TRBV14
CASSQDRGGVETQYF
TGTGCCAGCAGCCAAGATCGCGGGGGGGTGGAGACCCAGTACTTC
>TRBJ2-7|NA|NA|TRBV27
CASSLRIDAVSSYEQYF
TGTGCCAGCAGTTTAAGAATTGATGCGGTTAGCTCCTACGAGCAGTACTTC
>TRBJ1-4|NA|NA|TRBV7-3
CASSLLQGSDEKLFF
TGTGCCAGCAGCTTATTACAGGGCAGCGATGAAAAACTGTTTTTT
>TRBJ2-7|NA|few|TRBV6-6
CASSLTGSQEQYF
TGTGCCAGCAGTTTAACAGGTAGCCAGGAGCAGTACTTC
>TRBJ1-1|NA|NA|TRBV28
CASSRLLNTEAFF
TGTGCCAGCAGTAGACTTCTGAACACTGAAGCTTTCTTT
>TRBJ2-7|NA|NA|TRBV5-4
CASSLGGVYEQYF
TGTGCCAGCAGCTTAGGGGGAGTCTACGAGCAGTACTTC
>TRBJ2-1|TRBD1|NA|TRBV7-9
CASSFDRVGNEQFF
TGTGCCAGCAGCTTTGACAGGGTCGGCAATGAGCAGTTCTTC
>TRBJ2-7|TRBD2|NA|TRBV7-2
CASGKRGGSYEQYF
TGTGCCAGCGGGAAGCGGGGGGGCTCCTACGAGCAGTACTTC
>TRBJ2-7|NA|NA|TRBV4-1
CASSQGPLGRFYEQYF
TGCGCCAGCAGCCAAGGGCCTCTGGGGAGATTCTACGAGCAGTACTTC
>TRBJ1-2|NA|NA|TRBV7-8
CASSLVPHRQGGYTF
TGTGCCAGCAGCTTAGTCCCGCACCGCCAGGGTGGCTACACCTTC
>TRBJ2-7|TRBD1|NA|TRBV19
CASSSLLGQGVHEQYF
TGTGCCAGTAGCTCCCTTTTGGGACAGGGGGTCCACGAGCAGTACTTC
>TRBJ1-3|NA|NA|TRBV5-1
CASSLQGPSSGNTIYF
TGCGCCAGCAGCTTGCAGGGGCCAAGCTCTGGAAACACCATATATTTT
>TRBJ2-3|NA|NA|TRBV19
CASSIRQGPDTQYF
TGTGCCAGTAGTATACGCCAGGGGCCAGATACGCAGTATTTT
>TRBJ1-2|NA|NA|TRBV18
CASSPPESYGYTF
TGTGCCAGCTCACCACCGGAGTCCTATGGCTACACCTTC
>TRBJ1-6|NA|NA|TRBV27
CASKPSGAHNSPLHF
TGTGCCAGCAAACCTTCTGGGGCCCATAATTCACCCCTCCACTTT